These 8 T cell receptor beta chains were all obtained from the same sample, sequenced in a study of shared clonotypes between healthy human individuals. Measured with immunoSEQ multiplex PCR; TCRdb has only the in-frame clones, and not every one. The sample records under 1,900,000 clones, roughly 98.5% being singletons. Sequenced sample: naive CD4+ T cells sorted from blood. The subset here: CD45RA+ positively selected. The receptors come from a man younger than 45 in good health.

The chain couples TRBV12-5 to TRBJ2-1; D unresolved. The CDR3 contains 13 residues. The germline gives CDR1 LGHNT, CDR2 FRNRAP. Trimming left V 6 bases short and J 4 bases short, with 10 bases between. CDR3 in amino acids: CASGQGYYNEQFF. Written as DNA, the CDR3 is TGTGCTAGTGGCCAAGGATATTACAATGAGCAGTTCTTC.

The CDR3 region is CASGPRDEAGELFF. CDR3 nucleotide sequence: TGTGCCAGCGGGCCTCGGGACGAGGCCGGGGAGCTGTTTTTT. V is TRBV7-8 and J is TRBJ2-2; D may be TRBD1 or TRBD2 (5 bases each). CDR1 and CDR2 (germline): SGHVS, FQNEAQ. V shed 8 bases and J shed 6 bases, with 16 bases lying between them. The CDR3 is made up of 14 amino acids.

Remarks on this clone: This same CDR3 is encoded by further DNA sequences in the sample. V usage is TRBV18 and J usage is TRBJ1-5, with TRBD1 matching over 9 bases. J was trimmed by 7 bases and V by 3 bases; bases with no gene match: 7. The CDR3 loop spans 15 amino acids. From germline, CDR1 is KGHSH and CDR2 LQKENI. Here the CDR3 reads CASSPGQGLNQPQHF. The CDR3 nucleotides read TGTGCCAGCTCACCTGGACAGGGGCTAAACCAGCCCCAGCATTTT.

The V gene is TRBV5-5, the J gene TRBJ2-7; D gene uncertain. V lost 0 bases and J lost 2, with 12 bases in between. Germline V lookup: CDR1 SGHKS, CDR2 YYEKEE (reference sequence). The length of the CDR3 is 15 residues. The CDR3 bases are TGTGCCAGCAGCTTGGGTGGACCGCATCCCTACGAGCAGTACTTC. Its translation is CASSLGGPHPYEQYF.

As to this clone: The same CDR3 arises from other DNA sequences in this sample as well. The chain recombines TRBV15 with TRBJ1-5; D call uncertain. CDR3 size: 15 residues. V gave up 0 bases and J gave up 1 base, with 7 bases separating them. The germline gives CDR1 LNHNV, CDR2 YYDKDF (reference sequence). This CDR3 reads CATSRDLGSNQPQHF. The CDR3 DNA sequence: TGTGCCACCAGCAGAGATCTCGGAAGCAATCAGCCCCAGCATTTT.

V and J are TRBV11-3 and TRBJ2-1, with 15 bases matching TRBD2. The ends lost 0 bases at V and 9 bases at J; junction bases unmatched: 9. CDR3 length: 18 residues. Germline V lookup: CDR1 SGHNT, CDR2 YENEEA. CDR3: CASSLDSGLAGGPSEQFF. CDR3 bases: TGTGCCAGCAGCTTAGATAGCGGACTAGCGGGAGGGCCTAGTGAGCAGTTCTTC.

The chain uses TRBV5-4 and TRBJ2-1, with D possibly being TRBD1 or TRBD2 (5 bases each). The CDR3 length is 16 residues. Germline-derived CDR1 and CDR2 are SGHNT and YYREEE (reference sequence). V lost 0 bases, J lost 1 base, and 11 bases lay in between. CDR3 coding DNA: TGTGCCAGCAGCTTGGCAGGGAGTGGATCCTACAATGAGCAGTTCTTC. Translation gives CASSLAGSGSYNEQFF.

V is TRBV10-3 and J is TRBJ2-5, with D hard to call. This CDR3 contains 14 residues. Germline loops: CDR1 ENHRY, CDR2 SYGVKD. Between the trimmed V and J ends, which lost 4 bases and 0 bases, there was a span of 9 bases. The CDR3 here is CAISVEVYQETQYF. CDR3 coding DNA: TGTGCCATCAGTGTAGAAGTTTACCAAGAGACCCAGTACTTC.